This section outlines one TCR beta chain sequence together with its context. Antigen unknown. This specimen belongs to a study of T cells in Graves' hyperthyroidism and ophthalmopathy. Study-level background: The blood sample was taken at first diagnosis, before treatment began. Study-level findings and limits: In the analysis, a 13 V-J model separated ophthalmopathy from stable hyperthyroidism.

The CDR3 runs to 15 residues. Germline V gives CDR1 SGHTA, CDR2 FQGNSA. After removal of 5 bases from V and 9 bases from J, the junction contained 11 bases not matched to a gene. What was amplified from RNA transcripts were TCR beta CDR3 regions. HTBI primers drove first-round RT-PCR of the TCR CDR3. One entry per CDR3 protein, called by TCRdb with MiXCR from the multiplex PCR reads. The table shows about 720,000 distinct CDR3 sequences, with 15% to 20% occurring only once. The receptor was isolated from a man aged 18 to 35 with Graves' hyperthyroidism. Source material: blood. The chain is built from TRBV7-2 and TRBJ2-1, with TRBD2 identical over 9 bases. The CDR3 loop is CASSATGLADSEQFF. In DNA form, the CDR3 reads TGTGCCAGCAGCGCTACGGGACTAGCCGATAGTGAGCAGTTCTTC.